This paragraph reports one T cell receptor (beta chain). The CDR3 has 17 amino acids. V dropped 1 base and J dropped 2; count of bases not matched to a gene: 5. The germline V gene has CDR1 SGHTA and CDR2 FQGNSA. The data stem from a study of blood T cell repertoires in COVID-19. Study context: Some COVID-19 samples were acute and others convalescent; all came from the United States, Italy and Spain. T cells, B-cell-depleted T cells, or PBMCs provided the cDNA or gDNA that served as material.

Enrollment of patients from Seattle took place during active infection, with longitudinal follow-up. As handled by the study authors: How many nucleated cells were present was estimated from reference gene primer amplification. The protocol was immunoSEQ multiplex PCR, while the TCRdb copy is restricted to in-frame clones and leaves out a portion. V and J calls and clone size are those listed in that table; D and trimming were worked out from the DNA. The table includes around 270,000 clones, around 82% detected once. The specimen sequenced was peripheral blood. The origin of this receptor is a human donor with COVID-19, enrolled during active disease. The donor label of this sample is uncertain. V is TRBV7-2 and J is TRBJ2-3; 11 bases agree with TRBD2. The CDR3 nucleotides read TGTGCCAGCAGCTTAGTACTAGCGGGAGACTCCACAGATACGCAGTATTTT. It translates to CASSLVLAGDSTDTQYF.